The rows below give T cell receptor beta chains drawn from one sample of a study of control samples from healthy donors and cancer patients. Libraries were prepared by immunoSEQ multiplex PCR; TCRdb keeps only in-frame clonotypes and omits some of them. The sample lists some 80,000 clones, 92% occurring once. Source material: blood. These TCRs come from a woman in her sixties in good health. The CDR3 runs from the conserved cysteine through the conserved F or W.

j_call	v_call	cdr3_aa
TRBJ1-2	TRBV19	CASSSTSGTENYGYTF
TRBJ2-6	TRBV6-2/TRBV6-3	CASSPDSGANVLTF
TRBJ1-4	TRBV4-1	CASSQQTPRAEKLFF
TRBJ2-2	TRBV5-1	CASSNSGTNTGELFF
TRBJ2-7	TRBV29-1	CSVRDRVEQYF
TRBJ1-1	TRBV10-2	CASGAGQGNTEAFF
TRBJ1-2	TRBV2	CASSKGEMEVYTF
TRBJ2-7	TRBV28	CASSVGASYEQYF
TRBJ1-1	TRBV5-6	CASSLRGYLNTEAFF
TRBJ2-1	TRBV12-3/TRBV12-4	CASSLLRDEQFF
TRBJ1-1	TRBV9	CASTEGQLNTEAFF
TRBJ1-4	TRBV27	CASSFSRGTQLFF
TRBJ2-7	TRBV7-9	CASSNSGRSPPDEQYF
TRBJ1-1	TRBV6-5	CASTHRGRSGTEAFF
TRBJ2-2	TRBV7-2	CASSRGGGRTRELFF
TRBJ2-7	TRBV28	CASSLFGTSMGEQYF
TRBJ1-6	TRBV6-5	CASTGGRSGSPLHF
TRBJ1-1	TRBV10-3	CAITSVPNTEAFF
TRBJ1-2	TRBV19	CASSILGYGYTF
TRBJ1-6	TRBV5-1	CASSSGQGIKSPLHF
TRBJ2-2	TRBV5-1	CASTKDRPNTGELFF
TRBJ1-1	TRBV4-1	CASSQVLQPVNTEAFF
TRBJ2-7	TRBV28	CASSLPGRVVEQYF
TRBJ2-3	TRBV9	CASSAGGLAADTQYF
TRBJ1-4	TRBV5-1	CASSFDPGQVDEKLFF
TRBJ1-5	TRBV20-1	CSASASNQPQHF
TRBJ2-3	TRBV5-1	CASSFPASGIASDTQYF
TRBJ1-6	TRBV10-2	CASRRYNSPLHF